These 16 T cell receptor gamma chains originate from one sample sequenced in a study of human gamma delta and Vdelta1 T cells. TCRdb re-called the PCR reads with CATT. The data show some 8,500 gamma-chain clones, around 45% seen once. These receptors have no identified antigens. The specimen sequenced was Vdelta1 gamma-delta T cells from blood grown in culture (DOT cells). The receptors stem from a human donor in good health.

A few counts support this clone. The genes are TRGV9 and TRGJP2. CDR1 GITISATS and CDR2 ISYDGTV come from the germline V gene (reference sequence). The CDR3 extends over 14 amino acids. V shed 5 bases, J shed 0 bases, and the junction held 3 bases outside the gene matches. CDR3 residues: CALWGDSSDWIKTF. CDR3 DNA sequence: TGTGCCTTGTGGGGGGATAGTAGTGATTGGATCAAGACGTTT.

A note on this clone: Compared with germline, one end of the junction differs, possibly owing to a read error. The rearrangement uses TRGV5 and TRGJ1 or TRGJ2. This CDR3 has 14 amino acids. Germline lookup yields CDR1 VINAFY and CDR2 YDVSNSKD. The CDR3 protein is CAIWDRRHYYKKLF. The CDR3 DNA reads TGTGCCATCTGGGACAGGCGCCATTATTATAAGAAACTCTTT.

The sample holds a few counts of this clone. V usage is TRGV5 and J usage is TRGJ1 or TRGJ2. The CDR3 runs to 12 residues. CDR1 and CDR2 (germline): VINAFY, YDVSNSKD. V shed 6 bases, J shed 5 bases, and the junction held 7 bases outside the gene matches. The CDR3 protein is CATWREDYKKLF. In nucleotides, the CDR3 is TGTGCCACCTGGCGGGAGGATTATAAGAAACTCTTT.

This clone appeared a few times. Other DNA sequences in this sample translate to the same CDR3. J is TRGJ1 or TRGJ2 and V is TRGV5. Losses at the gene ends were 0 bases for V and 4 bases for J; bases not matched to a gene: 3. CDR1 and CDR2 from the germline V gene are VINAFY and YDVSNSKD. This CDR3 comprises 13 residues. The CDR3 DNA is TGTGCCACCTGGGACAGGTACTATTATAAGAAACTCTTT. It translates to CATWDRYYYKKLF.

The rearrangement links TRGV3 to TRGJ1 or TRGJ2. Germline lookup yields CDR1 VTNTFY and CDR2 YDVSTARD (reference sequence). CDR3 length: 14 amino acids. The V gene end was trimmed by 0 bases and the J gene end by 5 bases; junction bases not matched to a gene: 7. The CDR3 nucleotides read TGTGCCACCTGGGACAGGCCGCGGCATTATAAGAAACTCTTT. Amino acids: CATWDRPRHYKKLF.

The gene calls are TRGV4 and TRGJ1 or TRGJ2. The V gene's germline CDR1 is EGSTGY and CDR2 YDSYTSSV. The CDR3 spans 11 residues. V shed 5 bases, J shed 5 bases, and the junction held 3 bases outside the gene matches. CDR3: CATWVHYKKLF. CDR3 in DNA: TGTGCCACCTGGGTGCATTATAAGAAACTCTTT.

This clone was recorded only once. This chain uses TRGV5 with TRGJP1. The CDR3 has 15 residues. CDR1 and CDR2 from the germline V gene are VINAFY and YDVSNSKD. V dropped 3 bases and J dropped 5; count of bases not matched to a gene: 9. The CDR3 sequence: CATWDGPETGWFKIF. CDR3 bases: TGTGCCACCTGGGACGGGCCGGAGACTGGTTGGTTCAAGATATTT.

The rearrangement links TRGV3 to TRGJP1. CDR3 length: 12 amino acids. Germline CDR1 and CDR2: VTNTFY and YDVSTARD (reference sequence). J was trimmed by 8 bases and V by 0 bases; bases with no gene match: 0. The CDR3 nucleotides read TGTGCCACCTGGGACAGGGGTTGGTTCAAGATATTT. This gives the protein CATWDRGWFKIF.

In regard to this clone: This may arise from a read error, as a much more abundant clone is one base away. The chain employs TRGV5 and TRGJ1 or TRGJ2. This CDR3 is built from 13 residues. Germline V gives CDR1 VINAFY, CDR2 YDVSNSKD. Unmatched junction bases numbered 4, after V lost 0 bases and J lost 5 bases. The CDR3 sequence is CATWDRQDYKKLF. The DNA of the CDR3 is TGTGCCACCTGGGACAGGCAAGATTATAAGAAACTCTTT.

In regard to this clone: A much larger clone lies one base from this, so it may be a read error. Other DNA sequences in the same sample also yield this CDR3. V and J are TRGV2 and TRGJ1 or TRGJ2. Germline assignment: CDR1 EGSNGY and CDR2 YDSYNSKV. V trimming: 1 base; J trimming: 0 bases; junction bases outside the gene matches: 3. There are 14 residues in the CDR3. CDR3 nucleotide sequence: TGTGCCACCTGGGACGGTTCGAATTATTATAAGAAACTCTTT. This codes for CATWDGSNYYKKLF.

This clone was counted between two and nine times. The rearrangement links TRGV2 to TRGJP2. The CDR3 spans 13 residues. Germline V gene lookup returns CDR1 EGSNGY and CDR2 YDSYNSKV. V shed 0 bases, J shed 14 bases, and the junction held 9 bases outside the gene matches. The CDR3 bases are TGTGCCACCTGGGACGGGTCGTTAGGAATCAAGACGTTT. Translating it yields CATWDGSLGIKTF.

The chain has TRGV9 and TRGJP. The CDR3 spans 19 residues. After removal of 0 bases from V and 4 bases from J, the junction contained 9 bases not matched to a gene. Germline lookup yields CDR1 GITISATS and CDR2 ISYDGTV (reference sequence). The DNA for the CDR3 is TGTGCCTTGTGGGAGGTGCGCGGTTCTCAAGAGTTGGGCAAAAAAATCAAGGTATTT. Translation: CALWEVRGSQELGKKIKVF.

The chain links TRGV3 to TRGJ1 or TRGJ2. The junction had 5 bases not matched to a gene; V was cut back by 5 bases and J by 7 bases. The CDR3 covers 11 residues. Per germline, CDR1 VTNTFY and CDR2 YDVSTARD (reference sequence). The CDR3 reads CATWVNYKKLF. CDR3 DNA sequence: TGTGCCACCTGGGTGAACTATAAGAAACTCTTT.

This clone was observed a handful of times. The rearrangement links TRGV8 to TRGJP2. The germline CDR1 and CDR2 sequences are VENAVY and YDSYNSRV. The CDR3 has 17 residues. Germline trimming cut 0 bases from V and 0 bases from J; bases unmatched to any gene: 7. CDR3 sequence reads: CATWDRGGDSSDWIKTF. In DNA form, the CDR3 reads TGTGCCACCTGGGATAGGGGAGGAGATAGTAGTGATTGGATCAAGACGTTT.

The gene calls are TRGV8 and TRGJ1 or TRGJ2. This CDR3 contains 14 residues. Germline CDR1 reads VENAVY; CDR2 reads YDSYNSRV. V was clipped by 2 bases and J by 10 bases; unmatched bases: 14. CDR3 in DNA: TGTGCCACCTGGGATAATCTAGTTTTACGCAAGAAACTCTTT. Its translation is CATWDNLVLRKKLF.

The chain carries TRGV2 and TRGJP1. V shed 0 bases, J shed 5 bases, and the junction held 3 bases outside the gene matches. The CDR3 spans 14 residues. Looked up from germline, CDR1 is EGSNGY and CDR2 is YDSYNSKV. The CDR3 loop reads CATWDGRTGWFKIF. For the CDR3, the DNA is TGTGCCACCTGGGACGGGCGGACTGGTTGGTTCAAGATATTT.